One and the same sample provided the 21 T cell receptor beta chains below, sequenced in a study of blood T cell repertoires in COVID-19. Libraries were prepared by immunoSEQ multiplex PCR; TCRdb keeps only in-frame clonotypes and omits some of them. The table shows about 120,000 clones, with around three quarters occurring only once. Source material: peripheral blood. The receptors shown here come from a man in his sixties with active or convalescent COVID-19.

The chain joins TRBV7-8 to TRBJ2-5; tentative D call: TRBD2 (6 bases). Germline loops: CDR1 SGHVS, CDR2 FQNEAQ. This CDR3 contains 14 residues. Trimming removed 5 bases from V and 5 bases from J, with 15 bases in between. The CDR3 DNA reads as TGTGCCAGCAGCCCCCGGGGGAGGCCGGAGACCCAGTACTTC. Translated, it gives CASSPRGRPETQYF. Full variable domain (outside the CDR3, taken from reference TRBV7-8 and TRBJ2-5): GAGVSQSPRYKVAKRGQDVALRCDPISGHVSLFWYQQALGQGPEFLTYFQNEAQLDKSGLPSDRFFAERPEGSVSTLKIQRTQQEDSAVYLCASSPRGRPETQYFGPGTRLLVL.

This sequence joins TRBV28 and TRBJ2-2; 9 bases are shared with TRBD1. The CDR3 loop spans 16 amino acids. Germline trimming cut 9 bases from V and 4 bases from J; bases unmatched to any gene: 12. Per the germline V gene, CDR1 is MDHEN and CDR2 is SYDVKM. The CDR3 region has the DNA TGTGCCAGTAGAAACCCGGGACAGGGTCCCACCGGGGAGCTGTTTTTT. Protein product: CASRNPGQGPTGELFF.

CDR3 residues: CASSKGLAGTGELFF. For the CDR3, the DNA is TGTGCCAGCAGTAAGGGACTAGCGGGCACCGGGGAGCTGTTTTTT. V and J are TRBV6-5 and TRBJ2-2, with TRBD2 matching over 12 bases. The CDR3 spans 15 residues. Germline trimming cut 5 bases from V and 4 bases from J; bases unmatched to any gene: 2. Germline assignment: CDR1 MNHEY and CDR2 SVGAGI.

The rearrangement uses TRBV7-3 and TRBJ2-5; no clear D gene. CDR1 SGHTA and CDR2 FQGTGA come from the germline V gene. This CDR3 spans 13 amino acids. V was cut by 2 bases and J by 1 base, with 5 bases left in between. The CDR3 here is CASSLLVQETQYF. In nucleotides, the CDR3 is TGTGCCAGCAGCTTACTTGTCCAAGAGACCCAGTACTTC.

The chain links TRBV29-1 to TRBJ2-1; 8 bases align to TRBD2. Trimming removed 6 bases from V and 6 bases from J; junction bases left unmatched: 10. The germline CDR1 and CDR2 sequences are SQVTM and ANQGSEA. The CDR3 sequence is 14 residues long. In nucleotides, the CDR3 is TGCAGCGTCTCCAGAGCGGGAGTGGTCAATGAGCAGTTCTTC. Protein product: CSVSRAGVVNEQFF.

The chain recombines TRBV27 with TRBJ2-7, with 7 bases fitting TRBD2. The CDR3 extends over 15 amino acids. Germline-derived CDR1 and CDR2 are MNHEY and SMNVEV (reference sequence). V was pared by 3 bases and J by 3 bases, with 8 bases of the junction left unmatched. The CDR3 loop is CASSFRGRGNYEQYF. The CDR3 region has the DNA TGTGCCAGCAGTTTTCGGGGGAGGGGCAACTACGAGCAGTACTTC.

A single count supports this clone. The chain couples TRBV5-1 to TRBJ2-3; D possibly corresponds to TRBD1 (7 bases). The CDR3 covers 15 residues. From germline, CDR1 is SGHRS and CDR2 YFSETQ. Trimming left V 2 bases short and J 0 bases short, with 10 bases between. CDR3 DNA sequence: TGCGCCAGCAGCTTCGCGGGACAGAGCACAGATACGCAGTATTTT. This encodes CASSFAGQSTDTQYF.

This clone has only a few counts. The gene calls are TRBV9 and TRBJ1-3; 8 positions match TRBD1. CDR3 length: 16 residues. Germline CDR1 is SGDLS and CDR2 is YYNGEE. The V gene end was trimmed by 4 bases and the J gene end by 0 bases; junction bases not matched to a gene: 6. The chain's CDR3 is CASSSLQGGSGNTIYF. The CDR3 DNA sequence: TGTGCCAGCAGCTCCTTACAGGGGGGCTCTGGAAACACCATATATTTT.

The chain recombines TRBV6-5 with TRBJ2-3; TRBD2 is a possible D gene (6 bases). Germline V gives CDR1 MNHEY, CDR2 SVGAGI. V lost 8 bases and J lost 2, with 17 bases in between. CDR3 size: 15 residues. This CDR3 is CASSSSRESTDTQYF. CDR3 nucleotides: TGTGCCAGCTCATCCTCCCGGGAGTCCACAGATACGCAGTATTTT.

The J gene is TRBJ2-2, the V gene TRBV7-2, with 7 bases matching TRBD1. J was trimmed by 1 base and V by 7 bases; bases with no gene match: 6. The CDR3 consists of 15 residues. Germline CDR1 SGHTA, CDR2 FQGNSA. CDR3 sequence reads: CASNEQGRNTGELFF. CDR3 coding DNA: TGTGCCAGCAACGAACAGGGGCGGAACACCGGGGAGCTGTTTTTT. The full variable domain, its missing parts supplied by reference TRBV7-2 and TRBJ2-2, is GAGVSQSPSNKVTEKGKDVELRCDPISGHTALYWYRQSLGQGLEFLIYFQGNSAPDKSGLPSDRFSAERTGGSVSTLTIQRTQQEDSAVYLCASNEQGRNTGELFFGEGSRLTVL.

The chain is built from TRBV19 and TRBJ1-5; D is unresolved. CDR1 LNHDA and CDR2 SQIVND come from the germline V gene (reference sequence). V was clipped by 5 bases and J by 6 bases, with 11 bases between them. The CDR3 is 13 residues long. The CDR3 spells CASSLGRVQPQHF. As DNA, the CDR3 is TGTGCCAGTAGTCTCGGGAGGGTTCAGCCCCAGCATTTT.

The chain uses TRBV3-1 (or the pseudogene TRBV3-2) and TRBJ2-2; a possible D gene is TRBD2 (6 bases). There are 14 residues in the CDR3. Between the trimmed V and J ends, which lost 3 bases and 7 bases, there was a span of 12 bases. The germline CDR1 and CDR2 sequences are LGHDT and YNNKEL (reference sequence). The CDR3: CASSHRDSYGELFF. The CDR3 DNA follows: TGTGCCAGCAGCCATCGGGACTCTTACGGGGAGCTGTTTTTT.

V gene TRBV7-9 combines with J gene TRBJ1-2, with TRBD1 matching over 9 bases. Trimming removed 4 bases from V and 7 bases from J; junction bases left unmatched: 7. From germline, CDR1 is SEHNR and CDR2 FQNEAQ (reference sequence). The CDR3 is 14 residues long. The CDR3 DNA follows: TGTGCCAGCAGCTACGGACAGGGGTTTACTGGCTACACCTTC. Translating it yields CASSYGQGFTGYTF.

V and J are TRBV10-1 and TRBJ2-4; 9 positions match TRBD1. V shed 5 bases and J 0 bases; nucleotides not matched to a gene: 5. The CDR3 loop spans 16 amino acids. The germline gives CDR1 WNHNN, CDR2 SYGVQD (reference sequence). CDR3 in amino acids: CASSPDRGIAKNIQYF. Written as DNA, the CDR3 is TGCGCCAGCAGTCCTGACAGGGGGATAGCCAAAAACATTCAGTACTTC.

The rearrangement uses TRBV2 and TRBJ1-4; 9 bases are a match to TRBD1. The length of the CDR3 is 15 residues. Germline V gene sequence: CDR1 SNHLY, CDR2 FYNNEI. V dropped 5 bases and J dropped 3; count of bases not matched to a gene: 4. CDR3 DNA sequence: TGTGCCAGCAGTTCGACAGGGGGTGCTAATGAAAAACTGTTTTTT. Translation: CASSSTGGANEKLFF.

Only a few counts were recorded for this clone. Here the CDR3 DNA reads TGTGCCAGCAGCTCGGGGGGAGAGGGAGGAGAGACCCAGTACTTC. It encodes CASSSGGEGGETQYF. The chain recombines TRBV11-3 with TRBJ2-5, with 7 bases aligning to TRBD2. J gave up 4 bases and V 4 bases, and 9 bases lay outside the gene matches. Per germline, CDR1 SGHNT and CDR2 YENEEA. The CDR3 is 15 residues long. The whole variable domain, remainder taken from reference TRBV11-3 and TRBJ2-5, is EAGVVQSPRYKIIEKKQPVAFWCNPISGHNTLYWYLQNLGQGPELLIRYENEEAVDDSQLPKDRFSAERLKGVDSTLKIQPAELGDSAVYLCASSSGGEGGETQYFGPGTRLLVL.

This chain connects TRBV5-6 to TRBJ2-1; D might be TRBD2 (6 bases). The ends were cut back, 2 bases at V and 5 bases at J, with 14 bases in the middle. CDR1 is SGHDT, CDR2 YYEEEE, per germline. The CDR3 sequence is 15 residues long. The CDR3 region has the DNA TGTGCCAGCAGCTTTGCCGCTCGGGGGAACAATGAGCAGTTCTTC. It encodes CASSFAARGNNEQFF. The full variable domain, its missing parts supplied by reference TRBV5-6 and TRBJ2-1, is DAGVTQSPTHLIKTRGQQVTLRCSPKSGHDTVSWYQQALGQGPQFIFQYYEEEERQRGNFPDRFSGHQFPNYSSELNVNALLLGDSALYLCASSFAARGNNEQFFGPGTRLTVL.

The chain couples TRBV27 to TRBJ2-7; 10 bases map to TRBD2. Germline values: CDR1 MNHEY, CDR2 SMNVEV (reference sequence). The CDR3 contains 15 residues. V lost 5 bases, J lost 2 bases, and 6 bases stayed unmatched. The CDR3 spells CASSLAGALTYEQYF. CDR3 DNA: TGTGCCAGCAGTCTAGCGGGAGCGCTTACCTACGAGCAGTACTTC.

The chain has TRBV3-1 (or the pseudogene TRBV3-2) and TRBJ2-1; D remains ambiguous. The V gene lost 0 bases and the J gene lost 6 bases, with 6 bases spanning the gap. The CDR3 runs 13 residues. Germline CDR1 is LGHDT and CDR2 is YNNKEL (reference sequence). The CDR3 here is CASSQEGGNEQFF. The CDR3 nucleotides read TGTGCCAGCAGCCAAGAAGGCGGCAATGAGCAGTTCTTC.

This sequence joins TRBV12-5 and TRBJ2-3; D may be TRBD2 (5 bases). This CDR3 is 15 amino acids long. V was cut by 7 bases and J by 4 bases, with 18 bases left in between. The germline V gene has CDR1 LGHNT and CDR2 FRNRAP. CDR3 amino acids: CASASSGSWADTQYF. DNA of the CDR3: TGTGCTAGTGCCTCCTCGGGGAGTTGGGCAGATACGCAGTATTTT.

The table lists this clone with a few counts. The rearrangement uses TRBV10-3 and TRBJ1-4; maybe TRBD1 (5 bases). V lost 6 bases to trimming and J lost 3 bases, with 8 bases between them. Germline CDR1 and CDR2: ENHRY and SYGVKD. CDR3 length: 13 residues. This CDR3 is CAIRGRANEKLFF. CDR3 bases: TGTGCCATCAGGGGCAGGGCTAATGAAAAACTGTTTTTT.